A single sample is the source of the 5 T cell receptor beta chains below, sequenced in a study of identical twins' blood T cells. Via MiXCR, TCRdb re-called the 5' RACE reads, giving one row per CDR3 protein. Here the sample spans roughly 380,000 distinct CDR3 sequences, more than 25% being singletons. The sequenced sample consisted of PBMCs. The origin of the receptors is a woman between 18 and 50 years old in good health.

At least ten counts were recorded for this clonotype. The chain is built from TRBV13 and TRBJ1-1; D is undetermined. Looked up from germline, CDR1 is PRHDT and CDR2 is FYEKMQ (reference sequence). V lost 1 base and J lost 6, with 9 bases in between. The CDR3 is 13 residues long. The CDR3 loop is CASSLDSGSEAFF. CDR3 bases: TGTGCCAGCAGCTTAGACTCTGGTTCTGAAGCTTTCTTT.

In its sample, this clonotype was seen a few times. The chain combines TRBV10-3 with TRBJ1-2; weak D call: TRBD1 (5 bases). The CDR3 is made up of 15 amino acids. V gave up 2 bases and J gave up 2 bases, with 12 bases separating them. CDR1 and CDR2 from the germline V gene are ENHRY and SYGVKD. CDR3 coding DNA: TGTGCCATCAGTGAGAGCCAGGGCGTAAACTATGGCTACACCTTC. It translates to CAISESQGVNYGYTF.

The V call is TRBV20-1, the J call TRBJ1-1; D remains ambiguous. V was clipped by 5 bases and J by 5 bases, with 9 bases between them. This CDR3 contains 11 residues. Germline assignment: CDR1 DFQATT and CDR2 SNEGSKA (reference sequence). CDR3 sequence (DNA): TGCAGTGCTGATGCCGGGACTGAAGCTTTCTTT. It specifies CSADAGTEAFF.

This clonotype was recorded a few times. The CDR3 coding sequence is TGTGCCAGCAGGGGGGCGGGCAATGAGCAGTTCTTC. This sequence encodes CASRGAGNEQFF. The J gene is TRBJ2-1, the V gene TRBV9, with D maybe TRBD1 (6 bases). The germline V gene encodes CDR1 SGDLS and CDR2 YYNGEE. The V end was cut by 5 bases, the J end by 6 bases, with 9 bases between. The CDR3 is 12 amino acids.

A word on this clonotype: Compared with germline, one end of the junction differs, possibly owing to a read error. The chain carries TRBV18 and TRBJ2-3, with D tentatively TRBD1 or TRBD2 (5 bases each). The germline CDR1 and CDR2 sequences are KGHSH and LQKENI. The CDR3 covers 16 residues. The CDR3 DNA follows: TGTGCCAGCTCACCACCGGAGCGGCGTAGCACAGGTACGCAGTATTTT. It translates to CASSPPERRSTGTQYF.